The 7 T cell receptor beta chains below were found in one sample sequenced in a study of breast tumors, draining lymph nodes, adjacent tissues. The lymph nodes were axillary draining lymph nodes from breast cancer patients. Each CDR3 protein is one row after TCRdb ran MiXCR on the multiplex PCR reads. Of 65,000 to 80,000 distinct CDR3 sequences in the sample, approximately 19% were seen once. Sequenced material: axillary lymph node tissue. Receptors originate from a female donor with breast cancer. Some clones in this sample may be carry-over from other donors' samples.

This clonotype has ten or more counts. This chain uses TRBV20-1 with TRBJ2-7; 10 nucleotides agree with TRBD2. CDR3 length equals 12 residues. The germline CDR1 and CDR2 sequences are DFQATT and SNEGSKA (reference sequence). After removal of 2 bases from V and 7 bases from J, the junction contained 2 bases not matched to a gene. CDR3 coding DNA: TGCAGTGCTAGACGGACTAGCGGAGAGCAGTACTTC. This codes for CSARRTSGEQYF.

This clonotype was recorded at least ten times. The genes are TRBV11-2 and TRBJ1-6; 9 bases are shared with TRBD1. The CDR3 extends over 13 amino acids. Germline loops: CDR1 SGHAT, CDR2 FQNNGV. V shed 4 bases, J shed 14 bases, and the junction held 6 bases outside the gene matches. CDR3 sequence (DNA): TGTGCCAGCAGCTCTGGGACAGGGTCGACCCTCCACTTT. This codes for CASSSGTGSTLHF.

This clonotype was seen a handful of times. With a much larger clone just one base away, this may be a read error. Because it lacks the conserved phenylalanine or tryptophan at the end, this CDR3 is likely a read error. CDR3 DNA sequence: TGCGCCAGCAGCCAAGGGGGGAGCACCTACAATGAGCAGTTCCTC. This encodes CASSQGGSTYNEQFL. V gene TRBV4-3 combines with J gene TRBJ2-1; D tentatively fits TRBD1 or TRBD2 (5 bases each). CDR1 LGHNA and CDR2 YSLEER come from the germline V gene. Trimming pared 1 base from V and 2 bases from J, leaving 9 bases between. The CDR3 is made up of 15 amino acids.

This clonotype was counted many times. The J gene is TRBJ2-7, the V gene TRBV5-4, with D possibly matching TRBD2 (6 bases). The CDR3 is 15 residues long. Trimming left V 4 bases short and J 3 bases short, with 17 bases between. CDR1 SGHNT and CDR2 YYREEE come from the germline V gene (reference sequence). CDR3 region: CASSVRDLPSYEQYF. DNA for the CDR3: TGTGCCAGCAGCGTCCGGGACTTACCTAGCTACGAGCAGTACTTC.

The gene calls are TRBV20-1 and TRBJ2-3; the match to TRBD2 covers 9 bases. V lost 5 bases, J lost 1 base, and 16 bases stayed unmatched. The germline CDR1 and CDR2 sequences are DFQATT and SNEGSKA (reference sequence). This CDR3 contains 18 residues. CDR3 sequence reads: CSARVRLVAGARTDTQYF. The CDR3, as DNA: TGCAGTGCTCGCGTACGCCTAGTAGCGGGAGCGCGCACAGATACGCAGTATTTT.

In its sample, this clonotype was seen a few times. This may come from a read error, since a much larger clone is one base off. A read error is likely, as this CDR3 ends without the conserved phenylalanine or tryptophan. The rearrangement joins TRBV7-6 to TRBJ2-1; 7 positions match TRBD2. The V gene's germline CDR1 is SGHVS and CDR2 FNYEAQ. The J segment lost 0 bases and the V segment lost 3 bases, leaving 5 bases of the junction unmatched. This CDR3 is built from 16 residues. The CDR3 is CASSFNSGRSYNEQFS. DNA for the CDR3: TGTGCCAGCAGCTTTAATAGCGGGCGCTCCTACAATGAGCAGTTCTCC.

This clonotype was seen many times. V is TRBV6-6 and J is TRBJ1-2; perhaps TRBD1 as D (5 bases). V was trimmed by 4 bases and J by 8 bases, leaving 11 bases between them. The CDR3 length is 12 residues. From germline, CDR1 is MNHNY and CDR2 SVGAGI (reference sequence). This chain's CDR3 is CASSSPGYGYTF. The CDR3 DNA is TGTGCCAGCAGTTCTCCAGGGTACGGCTACACCTTC.